These 25 T cell receptor beta chains share one sample of origin, sequenced in a study of T cell responses to AZD1222 COVID-19 vaccine. Clones were sequenced by immunoSEQ multiplex PCR, and TCRdb holds only the in-frame ones, with some missing. Of 99,000 or so clones listed, about 94% are singletons. The sample was peripheral blood, taken on day 0 of AZD1222 vaccination. The receptors derive from an adult in good health.

This chain uses TRBV6-5 with TRBJ1-4; TRBD1 matches 7 bases. The CDR3 contains 13 residues. V was pared by 5 bases and J by 7 bases, with 4 bases of the junction left unmatched. In germline, CDR1 is MNHEY, CDR2 SVGAGI. The CDR3 DNA sequence: TGTGCCAGCAGTCCCGACAGGGCTGAAAAACTGTTTTTT. Translating gives CASSPDRAEKLFF.

The rearrangement links TRBV5-4 to TRBJ1-2; tentatively, D is TRBD1 (5 bases). Germline V gene data show CDR1 as SGHNT and CDR2 as YYREEE (reference sequence). V shed 4 bases and J shed 4 bases, with 20 bases lying between them. CDR3 length equals 16 residues. The chain's CDR3 is CASSPWPGRPGYGYTF. In DNA form, the CDR3 reads TGTGCCAGCAGCCCCTGGCCGGGGCGCCCAGGCTATGGCTACACCTTC.

The rearrangement uses TRBV5-8 and TRBJ2-7, with 9 bases identical to TRBD1. The junction had 6 bases not matched to a gene; V was cut back by 1 base and J by 7 bases. Per germline, CDR1 SGHTS and CDR2 YDEGEE. CDR3 size: 14 residues. The CDR3 spells CASSLTGQGGEQYF. CDR3 nucleotide sequence: TGTGCCAGCAGCTTGACGGGACAGGGAGGTGAGCAGTACTTC.

CDR3 coding DNA: TGTGCCAGCTCATACCGACAGGGGGACTACGAGCAGTACTTC. Its protein is CASSYRQGDYEQYF. The chain employs TRBV18 and TRBJ2-7, with 9 bases aligning to TRBD1. The CDR3 runs 14 residues. The germline CDR1 and CDR2 sequences are KGHSH and LQKENI. V trimming: 5 bases; J trimming: 3 bases; junction bases outside the gene matches: 5.

The chain combines TRBV24-1 with TRBJ2-1, with D possibly matching TRBD2 (5 bases). The CDR3 spans 14 residues. Looked up from germline, CDR1 is KGHDR and CDR2 is SFDVKD. Deletions cut 3 bases from V and 0 bases from J, with 5 bases between. The DNA for the CDR3 is TGTGCCACCAGTGATGACTACTCCTACAATGAGCAGTTCTTC. It encodes CATSDDYSYNEQFF.

The V and J genes are TRBV7-6 and TRBJ2-1, with 7 bases identical to TRBD1. CDR1 is SGHVS, CDR2 FNYEAQ, per germline. The CDR3 contains 15 residues. Trimming cost V 8 bases and J 3 bases; bases outside gene matches: 10. The chain's CDR3 is CASSVPGQYYNEQFF. CDR3 nucleotides: TGTGCCAGCTCCGTACCGGGACAGTACTACAATGAGCAGTTCTTC.

J is TRBJ2-1 and V is TRBV3-1 (or the pseudogene TRBV3-2); weak D call: TRBD2 (6 bases). Germline V gene data show CDR1 as LGHDT and CDR2 as YNNKEL (reference sequence). The V end was cut by 1 base, the J end by 5 bases, with 15 bases between. This CDR3 is built from 16 residues. Written as DNA, the CDR3 is TGTGCCAGCAGCCAAGTTTGGGGGGTCACAAACAATGAGCAGTTCTTC. This translates into CASSQVWGVTNNEQFF.

The chain is built from TRBV19 and TRBJ2-2; D remains ambiguous. The germline CDR1 and CDR2 sequences are LNHDA and SQIVND (reference sequence). The ends were cut back, 5 bases at V and 7 bases at J, with 17 bases in the middle. The CDR3 covers 15 residues. DNA for the CDR3: TGTGCCAGTAGTTTAGGTGATCAGTGGGGCGGGGAGCTGTTTTTT. Amino acids: CASSLGDQWGGELFF.

V gene TRBV6-2 or TRBV6-3 combines with J gene TRBJ2-1; the match to TRBD1 covers 8 bases. J lost 7 bases, V lost 0 bases, and 8 bases had no gene match. The CDR3 has 16 amino acids. Germline V gene sequence: CDR1 MNHEY, CDR2 SVGEGT. DNA for the CDR3: TGTGCCAGCAGTTACTCGAACAGGGGGTATCTAAATGAGCAGTTCTTC. Encoded protein: CASSYSNRGYLNEQFF.

The CDR3 region is CASRSGTSSYYEQYF. In DNA form, the CDR3 reads TGTGCCAGTAGATCCGGGACTAGCAGTTACTACGAGCAGTACTTC. The chain combines TRBV19 with TRBJ2-7; 9 bases align to TRBD2. CDR3 length equals 15 residues. CDR1 is LNHDA, CDR2 SQIVND, per germline (reference sequence). The junction had 9 bases not matched to a gene; V was cut back by 6 bases and J by 3 bases.

The chain recombines TRBV6-5 with TRBJ2-1, with D unresolved. This CDR3 region has 14 residues. Trimming took off 4 bases at V and 4 bases at J, with 11 bases between the two ends. CDR1 and CDR2 from the germline V gene are MNHEY and SVGAGI. The CDR3 nucleotides are TGTGCCAGCAGTTCGGACGGATATTACAATGAGCAGTTCTTC. It translates to CASSSDGYYNEQFF.

The gene calls are TRBV15 and TRBJ2-1; no clear D. V was cut by 0 bases and J by 8 bases, with 5 bases left in between. The CDR3 extends over 12 amino acids. CDR1 and CDR2 from the germline V gene are LNHNV and YYDKDF (reference sequence). CDR3 DNA sequence: TGTGCCACCAGCAGAGATAGGGATGAGCAGTTCTTC. Protein product: CATSRDRDEQFF.

The rearrangement joins TRBV5-5 to TRBJ1-2; D is uncertain. Germline-derived CDR1 and CDR2 are SGHKS and YYEKEE (reference sequence). CDR3 length equals 13 residues. The V gene lost 1 base and the J gene lost 1 base, with 5 bases spanning the gap. CDR3 DNA: TGTGCCAGCAGCTTGTCATTTAACTATGGCTACACCTTC. This encodes CASSLSFNYGYTF.

The V call is TRBV23-1, the J call TRBJ1-2; D is uncertain. TRBV23-1 is an open reading frame, and its role is uncertain. Trimming stripped 3 bases from V and 3 bases from J, with 11 bases between. The CDR3 loop spans 14 amino acids. The CDR3 DNA is TGCGCCAGCAGTCACGGTGACACCGACTATGGCTACACCTTC. Protein: CASSHGDTDYGYTF.

V is TRBV5-1 and J is TRBJ2-2; 8 nucleotides align to TRBD2. The CDR3 length is 16 residues. Germline CDR1 is SGHRS and CDR2 is YFSETQ. The junction had 4 bases not matched to a gene; V was cut back by 3 bases and J by 0 bases. The CDR3 region is CASSSTSAANTGELFF. In DNA form, the CDR3 reads TGCGCCAGCAGCTCGACTAGCGCGGCGAACACCGGGGAGCTGTTTTTT.

This rearrangement joins TRBV11-2 to TRBJ2-3, with 12 bases lining up with TRBD2. The CDR3 extends over 14 amino acids. Germline V gives CDR1 SGHAT, CDR2 FQNNGV. The J segment lost 4 bases and the V segment lost 5 bases, leaving 1 base of the junction unmatched. The CDR3 nucleotides are TGTGCCAGCAGCCTAGCGGGAGGGTCAGATACGCAGTATTTT. As protein: CASSLAGGSDTQYF.

This clone is a singleton in its sample. The rearrangement joins TRBV12-3 or TRBV12-4 to TRBJ1-1; D is possibly TRBD1 (5 bases). The CDR3 is 13 amino acids. The V and J ends lost 7 bases and 3 bases respectively, with 12 bases between them. DNA of the CDR3: TGTGCCAGCACCGCGCGCAGGGACACTGAAGCTTTCTTT. Protein: CASTARRDTEAFF.

The CDR3 DNA sequence: TGTGCCAGCAGTTCCGGGACTCTACAAGAGACCCAGTACTTC. It yields the protein CASSSGTLQETQYF. The chain joins TRBV27 to TRBJ2-5; D is perhaps TRBD2 (6 bases). CDR1 and CDR2 from the germline V gene are MNHEY and SMNVEV (reference sequence). The CDR3 loop spans 14 amino acids. V was clipped by 4 bases and J by 2 bases, with 11 bases between them.

Here the CDR3 reads CAIQRLAGSEQFF. DNA for the CDR3: TGTGCCATCCAAAGGCTAGCGGGAAGTGAGCAGTTCTTC. This chain uses TRBV7-2 with TRBJ2-1; 9 bases agree with TRBD2. Germline assignment: CDR1 SGHTA and CDR2 FQGNSA. The CDR3 has 13 residues. Trimming removed 10 bases from V and 9 bases from J; junction bases left unmatched: 10.

The chain carries TRBV2 and TRBJ2-1; D may match TRBD1 or TRBD2 (5 bases each). The germline CDR1 and CDR2 sequences are SNHLY and FYNNEI. V lost 6 bases to trimming and J lost 15 bases, with 15 bases between them. This CDR3 comprises 11 residues. DNA for the CDR3: TGTGCCAGCAGAGGGGATGCCCGGGGGTTCTTC. As protein: CASRGDARGFF.

This CDR3 reads CASSSGTGNTEAFF. Written as DNA, the CDR3 is TGCGCCAGCAGCTCCGGGACAGGGAACACTGAAGCTTTCTTT. The chain employs TRBV5-1 and TRBJ1-1; TRBD1 matches 8 bases. Germline assignment: CDR1 SGHRS and CDR2 YFSETQ. The CDR3 is 14 residues long. J gave up 1 base and V 3 bases, and 2 bases lay outside the gene matches.

In DNA, the CDR3 is TGCGCCAGCAGCTTAGAGGGAACCCGGCTAGACTATGGCTACACCTTC. Its translation: CASSLEGTRLDYGYTF. The chain has TRBV5-1 and TRBJ1-2; D unclear. CDR3 size: 16 residues. Germline V lookup: CDR1 SGHRS, CDR2 YFSETQ. Trimming shortened V by 2 bases and J by 3 bases, and 17 bases separated the two germline ends.

The chain joins TRBV28 to TRBJ1-6; no firm D call. The V gene's germline CDR1 is MDHEN and CDR2 SYDVKM. Between the trimmed V and J ends, which lost 4 bases and 4 bases, there was a span of 14 bases. CDR3 length: 16 residues. The CDR3 DNA reads as TGTGCCAGCAGTTCTACTTCTCCAGGTTATAATTCACCCCTCCACTTT. Its translation is CASSSTSPGYNSPLHF.

The chain recombines TRBV7-2 with TRBJ1-5; D might be TRBD1 (5 bases). Trimming removed 5 bases at V and 7 bases at J, with 12 bases between. The germline V gene encodes CDR1 SGHTA and CDR2 FQGNSA. This CDR3 has 13 amino acids. The CDR3 protein is CASSVTGGQPQHF. The CDR3 nucleotides read TGTGCCAGCAGCGTCACCGGGGGGCAGCCCCAGCATTTT.

CDR3 amino acids: CASSQDRHYGYTF. The DNA for the CDR3 is TGCGCCAGCAGCCAAGACAGGCATTATGGCTACACCTTC. V and J are TRBV4-1 and TRBJ1-2, with no clear D. Trimming pared 0 bases from V and 5 bases from J, leaving 7 bases between. The germline gives CDR1 MGHRA, CDR2 YSYEKL. This CDR3 contains 13 residues.